The sample holds a few counts of the clone carrying this T cell receptor beta chain. This record belongs to a study of T cell responses to AZD1222 COVID-19 vaccine. CDR3 length: 13 residues. The V and J ends lost 7 bases and 3 bases respectively, with 12 bases between them. CDR1 and CDR2 (germline): SNHLY, FYNNEI. Clones were sequenced by immunoSEQ multiplex PCR, and TCRdb holds only the in-frame ones, with some missing. This table holds approximately 110,000 clones, around 85% found once. The TCR originated in an adult in good health. J is TRBJ1-2 and V is TRBV2; D may be TRBD1 (5 bases). The material sequenced was peripheral blood, taken on day 0 of AZD1222 vaccination. CDR3 amino acids: CASKRGLDYGYTF. The CDR3 region has the DNA TGTGCCAGCAAAAGGGGTTTGGACTATGGCTACACCTTC.